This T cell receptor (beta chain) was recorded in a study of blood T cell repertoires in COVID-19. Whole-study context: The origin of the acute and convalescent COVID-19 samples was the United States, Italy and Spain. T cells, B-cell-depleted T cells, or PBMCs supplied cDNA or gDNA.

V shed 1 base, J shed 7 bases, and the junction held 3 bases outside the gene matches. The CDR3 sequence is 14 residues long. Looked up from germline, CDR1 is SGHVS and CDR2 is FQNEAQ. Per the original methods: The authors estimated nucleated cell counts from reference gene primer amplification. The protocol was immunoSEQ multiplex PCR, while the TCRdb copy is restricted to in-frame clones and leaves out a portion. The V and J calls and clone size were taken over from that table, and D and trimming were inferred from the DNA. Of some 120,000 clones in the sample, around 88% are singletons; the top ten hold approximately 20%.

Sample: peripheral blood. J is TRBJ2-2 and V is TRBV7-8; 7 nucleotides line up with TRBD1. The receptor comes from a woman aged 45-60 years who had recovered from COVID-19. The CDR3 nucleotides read TGTGCCAGCAGCTTAGGACAGGGCGTCGGGGAGCTGTTTTTT. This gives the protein CASSLGQGVGELFF.